Following are 12 T cell receptor beta chains from one sample sequenced in a study of regulatory T cells in long-lasting Graves disease. HTBI primers from iRepertoire and Arm-PCR of CDR3 regions yielded the TCR beta libraries. TCRdb recomputed calls from the multiplex PCR reads with MiXCR, one row per CDR3 protein. The table lists more than 450,000 distinct CDR3 sequences, about 16% of them singletons. Noted time point: newly diagnosed GD, antithyroid drugs for less than 3 months. The TCR library was made from RNA extracted from PBMCs. The sample was also linked to a second study, of T cells in Graves' hyperthyroidism and ophthalmopathy.

This specimen was peripheral blood mononuclear cells (PBMCs), taken at new diagnosis, from a patient treated with antithyroid drugs. All receptors derive from a man aged 40-49 years with Graves disease.

To note about this clonotype: Germline and junction disagree at one end, which may indicate a read error. This chain joins TRBV6-9 and TRBJ2-7, with 8 bases that match TRBD1. There are 14 residues in the CDR3. Germline loops: CDR1 MNHGY, CDR2 SVAAGI. This CDR3 reads CAISYTGQGYEQYF. CDR3 in DNA: TGTGCCATCAGTTACACCGGACAGGGCTACGAGCAGTACTTC.

The table lists this clonotype with a few counts. With a far larger clone one base away, a read error is the likely cause. V and J are TRBV6-5 and TRBJ2-3, with 10 bases matching TRBD2. In germline, CDR1 is MNHEY, CDR2 SVGAGI. The CDR3 is 16 amino acids. V was pared by 0 bases and J by 0 bases, with 0 bases of the junction left unmatched. This CDR3 reads CASSYSTSGSTDTQYF. CDR3 sequence (DNA): TGTGCCAGCAGTTACTCGACTAGCGGGAGCACAGATACGCAGTATTTT.

There are many counts of this clonotype. The J gene is TRBJ1-1, the V gene TRBV2; 11 positions agree with TRBD1. Germline CDR1 and CDR2: SNHLY and FYNNEI. The junction had 14 bases not matched to a gene; V was cut back by 5 bases and J by 6 bases. CDR3 length: 17 amino acids. CDR3: CASSLSLPGQGAAEAFF. Written as DNA, the CDR3 is TGTGCCAGCAGTTTATCGCTCCCCGGACAGGGGGCCGCTGAAGCTTTCTTT.

In this sample, this clonotype turned up many times. V gene TRBV28 combines with J gene TRBJ1-4; D is possibly TRBD1 (6 bases). CDR1 is MDHEN and CDR2 is SYDVKM in the germline V gene. V was clipped by 4 bases and J by 8 bases, with 17 bases between them. The CDR3 has 15 amino acids. The CDR3, as DNA: TGTGCCAGCAGTTCCCCTCGGGGGGCTACGGAAAAACTGTTTTTT. Its protein is CASSSPRGATEKLFF. Supplemented by reference TRBV28 and TRBJ1-4, the full variable domain reads DVKVTQSSRYLVKRTGEKVFLECVQDMDHENMFWYRQDPGLGLRLIYFSYDVKMKEKGDIPEGYSVSREKKERFSLILESASTNQTSMYLCASSSPRGATEKLFFGSGTQLSVL.

This clonotype was found many times. V usage is TRBV12-3 or TRBV12-4 and J usage is TRBJ1-4; no clear D. The CDR3 is 13 residues long. V was clipped by 5 bases and J by 8 bases, with 12 bases between them. In DNA form, the CDR3 reads TGTGCCAGCAGTCCTCGACTCGGCGAAAAACTGTTTTTT. This codes for CASSPRLGEKLFF.

This clonotype came up many times. The rearrangement links TRBV12-3 or TRBV12-4 to TRBJ2-5; 12 nucleotides align to TRBD2. CDR3 length: 14 amino acids. J gave up 5 bases and V 8 bases, and 6 bases lay outside the gene matches. CDR3 sequence: CASAGLAGLETQYF. In DNA form, the CDR3 reads TGTGCCAGCGCGGGACTAGCGGGTCTTGAGACCCAGTACTTC.

The rearrangement links TRBV7-8 to TRBJ2-4; maybe TRBD1 (5 bases). Trimming pared 5 bases from V and 7 bases from J, leaving 15 bases between. Germline CDR1 SGHVS, CDR2 FQNEAQ. The CDR3 is 14 amino acids. DNA for the CDR3: TGTGCCAGCAGCCAGTTCAGTGGGGCGAACATTCAGTACTTC. This encodes CASSQFSGANIQYF.

This clonotype was seen at least ten times. This chain joins TRBV7-2 and TRBJ1-5; D unresolved. CDR1 and CDR2 (germline): SGHTA, FQGNSA. Trimming removed 0 bases from V and 4 bases from J, with 10 bases in between. The length of the CDR3 is 15 residues. CDR3 amino acids: CASSLAANLNQPQHF. CDR3 coding DNA: TGTGCCAGCAGCTTAGCGGCGAACCTTAATCAGCCCCAGCATTTT.

This clonotype was picked up one time. The chain links TRBV28 to TRBJ2-1, with 8 bases fitting TRBD2. There are 15 residues in the CDR3. V lost 6 bases, J lost 9 bases, and 13 bases stayed unmatched. Looked up from germline, CDR1 is MDHEN and CDR2 is SYDVKM. DNA for the CDR3: TGTGCCAGCAGCCGAGCCGGGACTAGGGCTGGTGAGCAGTTCTTC. This sequence encodes CASSRAGTRAGEQFF.

This clonotype was observed at least ten times. The V gene is TRBV7-2, the J gene TRBJ2-7, with a weak D call TRBD2 (5 bases). Germline-derived CDR1 and CDR2 are SGHTA and FQGNSA. V was cut by 1 base and J by 5 bases, with 18 bases left in between. This CDR3 contains 16 residues. The CDR3 region has the DNA TGTGCCAGCAGCTTAGTTGGTGGAGGAGTACGGGACGAGCAGTACTTC. Its protein is CASSLVGGGVRDEQYF.

This clonotype was found many times. V and J are TRBV30 and TRBJ2-1; TRBD2 matches at 9 bases. This CDR3 has 16 amino acids. V gave up 5 bases and J gave up 3 bases; unmatched junction bases: 11. Germline lookup yields CDR1 GTSNPN and CDR2 SVGIG (reference sequence). The CDR3 loop reads CAWGIGGSGSYNEQFF. In nucleotides, the CDR3 is TGTGCCTGGGGTATAGGAGGTAGCGGGAGCTACAATGAGCAGTTCTTC.

This clonotype showed up many times. The chain links TRBV28 to TRBJ1-5; no clear D gene. The germline V and J ends were trimmed by 1 base and 3 bases, with 10 bases remaining between them. The germline gives CDR1 MDHEN, CDR2 SYDVKM. CDR3 length: 15 amino acids. CDR3 in DNA: TGTGCCAGCAGTTTATTTCCTAGGGACAATCAGCCCCAGCATTTT. The encoded protein is CASSLFPRDNQPQHF.